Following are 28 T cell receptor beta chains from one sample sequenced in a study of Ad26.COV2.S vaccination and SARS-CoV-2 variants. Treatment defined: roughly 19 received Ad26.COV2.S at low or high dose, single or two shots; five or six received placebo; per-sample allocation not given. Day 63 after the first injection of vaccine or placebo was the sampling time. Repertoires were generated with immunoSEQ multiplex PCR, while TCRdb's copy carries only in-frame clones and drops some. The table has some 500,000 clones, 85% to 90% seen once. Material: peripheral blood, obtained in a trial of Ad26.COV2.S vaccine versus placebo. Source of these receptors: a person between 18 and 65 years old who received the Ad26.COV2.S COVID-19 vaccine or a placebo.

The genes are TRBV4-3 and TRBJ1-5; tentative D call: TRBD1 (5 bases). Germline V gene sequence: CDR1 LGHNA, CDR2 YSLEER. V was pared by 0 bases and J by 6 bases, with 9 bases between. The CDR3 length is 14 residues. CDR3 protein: CASSQDRRGQPQHF. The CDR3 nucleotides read TGCGCCAGCAGCCAAGATAGGAGGGGTCAGCCCCAGCATTTT.

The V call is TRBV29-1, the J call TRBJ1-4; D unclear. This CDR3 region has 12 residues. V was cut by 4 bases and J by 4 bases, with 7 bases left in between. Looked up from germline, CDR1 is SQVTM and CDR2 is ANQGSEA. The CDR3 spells CSVGHNNEKLFF. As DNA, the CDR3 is TGCAGCGTTGGGCACAATAATGAAAAACTGTTTTTT. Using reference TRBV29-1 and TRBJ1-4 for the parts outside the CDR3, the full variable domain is SAVISQKPSRDICQRGTSLTIQCQVDSQVTMMFWYRQQPGQSLTLIATANQGSEATYESGFVIDKFPISRPNLTFSTLTVSNMSPEDSSIYLCSVGHNNEKLFFGSGTQLSVL.

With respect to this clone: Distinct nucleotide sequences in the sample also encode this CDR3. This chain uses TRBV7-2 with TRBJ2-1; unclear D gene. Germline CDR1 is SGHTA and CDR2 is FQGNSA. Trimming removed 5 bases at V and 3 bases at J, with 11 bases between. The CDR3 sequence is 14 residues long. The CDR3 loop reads CASSLVTGYNEQFF. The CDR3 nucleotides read TGTGCCAGCAGCCTAGTTACGGGCTACAATGAGCAGTTCTTC.

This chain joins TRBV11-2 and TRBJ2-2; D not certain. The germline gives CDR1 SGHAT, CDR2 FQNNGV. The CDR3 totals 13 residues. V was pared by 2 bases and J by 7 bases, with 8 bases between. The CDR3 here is CASSLFSDGELFF. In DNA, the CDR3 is TGTGCCAGCAGCTTATTCAGCGACGGGGAGCTGTTTTTT.

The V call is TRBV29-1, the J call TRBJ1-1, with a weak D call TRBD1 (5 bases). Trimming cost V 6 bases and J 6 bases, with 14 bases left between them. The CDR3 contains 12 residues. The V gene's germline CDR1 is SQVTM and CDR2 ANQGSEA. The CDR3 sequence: CSVGGGIPEAFF. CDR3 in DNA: TGCAGCGTCGGCGGGGGAATCCCTGAAGCTTTCTTT.

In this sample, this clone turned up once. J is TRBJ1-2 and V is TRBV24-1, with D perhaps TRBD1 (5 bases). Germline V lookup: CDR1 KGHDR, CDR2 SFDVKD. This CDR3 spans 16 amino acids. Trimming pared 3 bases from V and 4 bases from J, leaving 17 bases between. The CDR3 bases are TGTGCCACCAGTGATGCGCAGGGCCCGGATATCTATGGCTACACCTTC. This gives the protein CATSDAQGPDIYGYTF.

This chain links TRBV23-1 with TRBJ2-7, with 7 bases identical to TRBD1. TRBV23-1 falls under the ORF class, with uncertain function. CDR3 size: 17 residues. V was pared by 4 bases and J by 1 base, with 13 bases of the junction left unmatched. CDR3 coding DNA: TGCGCCAGCAGTCCAGGAGAGATCAGGGACAGATCCTACGAGCAGTACTTC. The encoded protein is CASSPGEIRDRSYEQYF.

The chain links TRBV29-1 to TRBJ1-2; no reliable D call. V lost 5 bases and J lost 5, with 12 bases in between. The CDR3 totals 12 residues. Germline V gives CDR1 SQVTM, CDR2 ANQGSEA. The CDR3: CSVWTENYGYTF. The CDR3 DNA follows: TGCAGCGTTTGGACTGAGAATTATGGCTACACCTTC. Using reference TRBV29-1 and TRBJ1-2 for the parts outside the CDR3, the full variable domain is SAVISQKPSRDICQRGTSLTIQCQVDSQVTMMFWYRQQPGQSLTLIATANQGSEATYESGFVIDKFPISRPNLTFSTLTVSNMSPEDSSIYLCSVWTENYGYTFGSGTRLTVV.

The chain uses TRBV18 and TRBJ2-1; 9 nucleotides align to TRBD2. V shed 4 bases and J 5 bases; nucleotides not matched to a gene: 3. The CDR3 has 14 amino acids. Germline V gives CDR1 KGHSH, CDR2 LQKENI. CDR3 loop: CASSLASGNNEQFF. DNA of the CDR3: TGTGCCAGCTCACTGGCTAGCGGGAACAATGAGCAGTTCTTC.

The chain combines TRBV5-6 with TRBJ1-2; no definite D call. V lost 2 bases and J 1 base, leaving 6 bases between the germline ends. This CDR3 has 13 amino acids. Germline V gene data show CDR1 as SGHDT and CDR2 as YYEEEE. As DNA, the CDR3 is TGTGCCAGCAGCTTACAGTTTAACTATGGCTACACCTTC. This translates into CASSLQFNYGYTF.

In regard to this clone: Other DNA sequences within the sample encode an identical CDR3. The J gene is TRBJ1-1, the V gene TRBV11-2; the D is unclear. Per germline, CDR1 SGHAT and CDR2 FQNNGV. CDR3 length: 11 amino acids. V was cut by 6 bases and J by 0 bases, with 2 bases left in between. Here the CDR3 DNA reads TGTGCCAGCAGTTTGAACACTGAAGCTTTCTTT. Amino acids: CASSLNTEAFF.

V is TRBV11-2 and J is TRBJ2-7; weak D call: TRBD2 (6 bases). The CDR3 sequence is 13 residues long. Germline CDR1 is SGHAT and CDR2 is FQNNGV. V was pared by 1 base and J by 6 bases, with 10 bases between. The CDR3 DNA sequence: TGTGCCAGCAGCTTAGTTCTGGGAGGCGAGCAGTACGTC. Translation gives CASSLVLGGEQYV.

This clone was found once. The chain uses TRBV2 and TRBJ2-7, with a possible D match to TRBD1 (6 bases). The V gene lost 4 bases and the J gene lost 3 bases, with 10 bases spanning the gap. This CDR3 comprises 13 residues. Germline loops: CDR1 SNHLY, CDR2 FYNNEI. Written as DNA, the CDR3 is TGTGCCAGCAGTGCCAGGGGAATCTACGAGCAGTACGTC. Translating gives CASSARGIYEQYV.

CDR3 region: CASSSDAGLNEKLFF. The CDR3 DNA reads TGTGCCAGCAGCTCGGATGCAGGACTAAATGAAAAACTGTTTTTT. This chain connects TRBV5-8 to TRBJ1-4; D gene uncertain. CDR1 is SGHTS, CDR2 YDEGEE, per germline. CDR3 length: 15 residues. Trimming removed 3 bases at V and 5 bases at J, with 14 bases between.

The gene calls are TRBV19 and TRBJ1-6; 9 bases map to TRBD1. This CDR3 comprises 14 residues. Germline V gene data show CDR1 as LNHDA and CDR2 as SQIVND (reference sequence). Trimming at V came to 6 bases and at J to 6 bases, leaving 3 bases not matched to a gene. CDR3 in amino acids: CASRGTGPNSPLHF. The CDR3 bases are TGTGCCAGTAGGGGGACAGGGCCTAATTCACCCCTCCACTTT.

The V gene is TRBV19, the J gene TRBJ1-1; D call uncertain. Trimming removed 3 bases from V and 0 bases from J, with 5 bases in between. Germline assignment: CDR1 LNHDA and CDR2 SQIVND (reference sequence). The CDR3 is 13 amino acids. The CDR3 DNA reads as TGTGCCAGTAGTATTGCTATGAACACTGAAGCTTTCTTT. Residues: CASSIAMNTEAFF.

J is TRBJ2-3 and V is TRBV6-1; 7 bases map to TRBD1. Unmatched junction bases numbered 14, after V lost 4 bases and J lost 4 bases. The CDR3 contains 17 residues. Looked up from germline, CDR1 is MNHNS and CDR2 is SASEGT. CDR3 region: CASSGRQGPLVPDTQYF. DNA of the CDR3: TGTGCCAGCAGTGGGAGACAGGGTCCCCTCGTGCCAGATACGCAGTATTTT.

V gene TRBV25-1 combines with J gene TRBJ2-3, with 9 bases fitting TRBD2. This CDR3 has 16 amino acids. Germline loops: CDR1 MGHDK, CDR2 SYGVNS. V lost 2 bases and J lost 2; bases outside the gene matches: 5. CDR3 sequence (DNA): TGTGCCAGCAGTGAAATCGGGACTAGCCTCACAGATACGCAGTATTTT. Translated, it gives CASSEIGTSLTDTQYF. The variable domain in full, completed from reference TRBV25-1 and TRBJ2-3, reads EADIYQTPRYLVIGTGKKITLECSQTMGHDKMYWYQQDPGMELHLIHYSYGVNSTEKGDLSSESTVSRIRTEHFPLTLESARPSHTSQYLCASSEIGTSLTDTQYFGPGTRLTVL.

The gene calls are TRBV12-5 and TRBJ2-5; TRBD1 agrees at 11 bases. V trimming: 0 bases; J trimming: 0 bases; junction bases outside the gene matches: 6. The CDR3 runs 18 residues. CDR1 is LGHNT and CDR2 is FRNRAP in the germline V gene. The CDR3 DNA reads TGTGCTAGTGGTTTGGTCTCGGGACAGGGGGAGTACCAAGAGACCCAGTACTTC. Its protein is CASGLVSGQGEYQETQYF.

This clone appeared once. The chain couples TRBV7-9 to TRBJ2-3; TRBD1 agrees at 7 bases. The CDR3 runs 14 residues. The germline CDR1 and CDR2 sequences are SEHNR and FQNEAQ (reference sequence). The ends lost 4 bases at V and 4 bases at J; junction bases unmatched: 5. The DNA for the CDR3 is TGTGCCAGCAGCTATCACAGGGGCCCAGATACGCAGTATTTT. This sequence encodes CASSYHRGPDTQYF.

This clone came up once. DNA of the CDR3: TGTGCCAGCTCATCGAGACAGGGGCCTAATGAAAAACTGTTTTTT. Translation: CASSSRQGPNEKLFF. The chain combines TRBV18 with TRBJ1-4; 8 bases align to TRBD1. J was trimmed by 3 bases and V by 5 bases; bases with no gene match: 5. The length of the CDR3 is 15 residues. CDR1 KGHSH and CDR2 LQKENI come from the germline V gene.

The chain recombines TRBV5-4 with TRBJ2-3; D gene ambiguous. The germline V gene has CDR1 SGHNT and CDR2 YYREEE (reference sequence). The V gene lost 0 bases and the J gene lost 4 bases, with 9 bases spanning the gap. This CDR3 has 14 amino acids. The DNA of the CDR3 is TGTGCCAGCAGCTTGGAAATAGCCGCAGATACGCAGTATTTT. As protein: CASSLEIAADTQYF.

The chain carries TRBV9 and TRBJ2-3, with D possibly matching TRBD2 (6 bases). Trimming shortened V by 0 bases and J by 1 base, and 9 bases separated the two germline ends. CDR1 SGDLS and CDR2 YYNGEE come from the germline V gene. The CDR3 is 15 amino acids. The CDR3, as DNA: TGTGCCAGCAGCGTAGCTCAGCGGGGCACAGATACGCAGTATTTT. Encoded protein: CASSVAQRGTDTQYF.

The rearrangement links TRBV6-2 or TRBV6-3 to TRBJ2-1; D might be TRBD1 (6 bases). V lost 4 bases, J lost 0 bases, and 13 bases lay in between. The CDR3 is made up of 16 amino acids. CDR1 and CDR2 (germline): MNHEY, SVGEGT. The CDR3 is CASSSDTTGSYNEQFF. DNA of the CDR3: TGTGCCAGCAGTTCCGACACGACAGGCTCCTACAATGAGCAGTTCTTC.

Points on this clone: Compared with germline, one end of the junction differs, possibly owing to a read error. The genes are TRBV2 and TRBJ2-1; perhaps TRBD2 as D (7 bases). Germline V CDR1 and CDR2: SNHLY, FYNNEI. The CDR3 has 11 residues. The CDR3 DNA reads TGTGCCAGCAGTGATGCAGGGGAGGGGGTCTTC. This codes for CASSDAGEGVF. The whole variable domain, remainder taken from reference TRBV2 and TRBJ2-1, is EPEVTQTPSHQVTQMGQEVILRCVPISNHLYFYWYRQILGQKVEFLVSFYNNEISEKSEIFDDQFSVERPDGSNFTLKIRSTKLEDSAMYFCASSDAGEGVFGPGTRLTVL.

The chain's CDR3 is CASSARTGWNYGYTF. In nucleotides, the CDR3 is TGTGCCAGCAGCGCGAGGACAGGGTGGAACTATGGCTACACCTTC. The chain has TRBV7-8 and TRBJ1-2, with TRBD1 matching 8 bases. In germline, CDR1 is SGHVS, CDR2 FQNEAQ. With 5 bases clipped from V and 2 bases from J, the junction kept 7 bases outside the gene matches. The CDR3 extends over 15 amino acids.

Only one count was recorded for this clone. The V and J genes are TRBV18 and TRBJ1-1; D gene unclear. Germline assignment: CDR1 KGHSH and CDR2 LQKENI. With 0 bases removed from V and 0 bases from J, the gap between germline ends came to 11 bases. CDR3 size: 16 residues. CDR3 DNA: TGTGCCAGCTCACCACCTCCGAACCTCATGAACACTGAAGCTTTCTTT. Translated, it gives CASSPPPNLMNTEAFF.

This chain's CDR3 is CASSYPGQGSTDTQYF. The CDR3 DNA reads as TGTGCCAGCAGCTACCCGGGACAGGGCAGCACAGATACGCAGTATTTT. The chain recombines TRBV5-4 with TRBJ2-3; TRBD1 matches 9 bases. The V gene end was trimmed by 3 bases and the J gene end by 0 bases; junction bases not matched to a gene: 5. The germline V gene encodes CDR1 SGHNT and CDR2 YYREEE (reference sequence). This CDR3 is 16 amino acids long.